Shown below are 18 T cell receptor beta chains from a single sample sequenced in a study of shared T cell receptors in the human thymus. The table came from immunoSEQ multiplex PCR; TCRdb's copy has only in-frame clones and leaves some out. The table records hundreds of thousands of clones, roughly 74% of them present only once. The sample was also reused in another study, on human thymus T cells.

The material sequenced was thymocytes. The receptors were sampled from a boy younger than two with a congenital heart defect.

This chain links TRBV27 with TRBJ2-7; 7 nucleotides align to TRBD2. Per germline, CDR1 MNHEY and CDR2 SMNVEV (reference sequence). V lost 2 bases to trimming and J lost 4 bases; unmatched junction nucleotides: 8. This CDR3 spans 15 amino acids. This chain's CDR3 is CASSLRGRGDYEQYF. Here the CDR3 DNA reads TGTGCCAGCAGTTTACGCGGGAGAGGGGATTACGAGCAGTACTTC.

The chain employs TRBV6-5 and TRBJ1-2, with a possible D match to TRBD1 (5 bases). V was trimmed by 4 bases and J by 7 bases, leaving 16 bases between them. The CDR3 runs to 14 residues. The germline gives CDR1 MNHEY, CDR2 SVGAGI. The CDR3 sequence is CASSSGLAGGGYTF. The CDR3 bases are TGTGCCAGCAGTTCGGGGTTGGCGGGGGGTGGCTACACCTTC.

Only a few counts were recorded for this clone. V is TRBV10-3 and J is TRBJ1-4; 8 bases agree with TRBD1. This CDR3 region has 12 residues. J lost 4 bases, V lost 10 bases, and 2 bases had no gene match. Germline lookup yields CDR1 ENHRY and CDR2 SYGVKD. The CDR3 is CATGQVNEKLFF. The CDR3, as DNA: TGTGCCACGGGACAGGTTAATGAAAAACTGTTTTTT.

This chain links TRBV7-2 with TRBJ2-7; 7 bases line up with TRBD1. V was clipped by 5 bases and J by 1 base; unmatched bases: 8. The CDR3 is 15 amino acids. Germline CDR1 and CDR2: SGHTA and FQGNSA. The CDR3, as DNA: TGTGCCAGCAGCCCCCAGGGGGTGAGGTCCTACGAGCAGTACTTC. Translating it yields CASSPQGVRSYEQYF.

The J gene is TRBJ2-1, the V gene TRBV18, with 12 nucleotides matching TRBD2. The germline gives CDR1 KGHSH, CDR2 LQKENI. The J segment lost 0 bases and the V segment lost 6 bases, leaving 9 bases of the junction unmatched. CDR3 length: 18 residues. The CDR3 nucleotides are TGTGCCAGCTCCCTTGGGACTAGCGGGTTAAGCTCCTACAATGAGCAGTTCTTC. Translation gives CASSLGTSGLSSYNEQFF.

This CDR3 is CASSQSPAREQYF. CDR3 nucleotides: TGTGCCAGCAGCCAGTCCCCAGCGCGAGAGCAGTACTTC. V and J are TRBV7-2 and TRBJ2-7; the D is unclear. CDR1 is SGHTA and CDR2 is FQGNSA in the germline V gene. The V gene lost 5 bases and the J gene lost 7 bases, with 15 bases spanning the gap. This CDR3 contains 13 residues.

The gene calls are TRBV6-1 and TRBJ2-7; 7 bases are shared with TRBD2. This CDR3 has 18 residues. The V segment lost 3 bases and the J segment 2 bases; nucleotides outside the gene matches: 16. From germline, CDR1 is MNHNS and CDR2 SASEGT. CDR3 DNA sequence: TGTGCCAGCAGTGAGGTCCCGGATCGGAAGCGGGGACCCTACGAGCAGTACTTC. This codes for CASSEVPDRKRGPYEQYF.

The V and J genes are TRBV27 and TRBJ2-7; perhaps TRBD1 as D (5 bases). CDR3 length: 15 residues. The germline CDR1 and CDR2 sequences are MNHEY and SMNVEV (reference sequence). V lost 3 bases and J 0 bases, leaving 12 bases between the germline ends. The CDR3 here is CASSFIYRSSYEQYF. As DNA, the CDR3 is TGTGCCAGCAGTTTTATTTACAGGAGCTCCTACGAGCAGTACTTC.

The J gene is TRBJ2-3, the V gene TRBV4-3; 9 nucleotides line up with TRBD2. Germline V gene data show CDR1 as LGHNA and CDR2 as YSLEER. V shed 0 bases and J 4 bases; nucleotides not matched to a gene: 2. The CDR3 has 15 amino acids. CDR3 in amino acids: CASSQDGGRADTQYF. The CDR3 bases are TGCGCCAGCAGCCAAGATGGCGGGAGGGCAGATACGCAGTATTTT.

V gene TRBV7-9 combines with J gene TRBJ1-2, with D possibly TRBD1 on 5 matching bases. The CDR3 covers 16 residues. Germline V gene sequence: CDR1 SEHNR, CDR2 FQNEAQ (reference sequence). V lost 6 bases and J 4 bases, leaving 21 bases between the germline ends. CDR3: CASSYDGGAVGYGYTF. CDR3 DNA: TGTGCCAGCAGTTATGACGGAGGGGCAGTTGGCTATGGCTACACCTTC.

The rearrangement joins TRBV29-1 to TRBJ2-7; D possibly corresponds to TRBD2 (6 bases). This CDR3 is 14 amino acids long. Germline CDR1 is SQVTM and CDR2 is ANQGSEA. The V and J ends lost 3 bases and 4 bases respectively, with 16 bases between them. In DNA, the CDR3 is TGCAGCGTTGAGGTCCGGGAGAAAGGGTACGAGCAGTACTTC. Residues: CSVEVREKGYEQYF.

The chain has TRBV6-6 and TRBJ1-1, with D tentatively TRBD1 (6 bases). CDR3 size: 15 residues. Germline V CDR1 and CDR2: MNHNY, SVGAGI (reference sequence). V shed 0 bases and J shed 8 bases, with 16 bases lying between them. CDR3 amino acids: CASSYSLEQGMEAFF. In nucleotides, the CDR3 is TGTGCCAGCAGTTACTCCCTCGAGCAGGGGATGGAAGCTTTCTTT.

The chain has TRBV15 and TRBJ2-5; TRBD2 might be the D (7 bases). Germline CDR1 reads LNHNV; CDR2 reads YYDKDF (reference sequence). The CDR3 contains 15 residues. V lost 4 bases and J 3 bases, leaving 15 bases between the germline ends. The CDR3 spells CATSTIGGGKETQYF. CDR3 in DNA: TGTGCCACCAGCACTATAGGGGGGGGTAAAGAGACCCAGTACTTC.

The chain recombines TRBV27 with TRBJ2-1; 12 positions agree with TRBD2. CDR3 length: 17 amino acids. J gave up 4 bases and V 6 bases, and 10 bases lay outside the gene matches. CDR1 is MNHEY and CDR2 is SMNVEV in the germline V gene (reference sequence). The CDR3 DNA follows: TGTGCCAGCAGCCCACCCGGAGGACTAGCGGGATACAATGAGCAGTTCTTC. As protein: CASSPPGGLAGYNEQFF.

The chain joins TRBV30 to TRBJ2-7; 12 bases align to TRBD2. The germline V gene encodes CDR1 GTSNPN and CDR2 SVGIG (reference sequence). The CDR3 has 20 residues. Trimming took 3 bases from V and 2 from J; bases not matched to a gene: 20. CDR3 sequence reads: CAWSLTPPSGTSGRAYEQYF. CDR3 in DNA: TGTGCCTGGAGCCTAACCCCGCCATCCGGGACTAGCGGGCGAGCCTACGAGCAGTACTTC.

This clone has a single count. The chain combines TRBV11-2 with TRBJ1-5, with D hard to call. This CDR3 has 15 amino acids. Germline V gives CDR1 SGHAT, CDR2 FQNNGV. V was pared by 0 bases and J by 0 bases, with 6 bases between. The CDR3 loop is CASSLDRYSNQPQHF. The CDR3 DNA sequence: TGTGCCAGCAGCTTAGACCGGTATAGCAATCAGCCCCAGCATTTT.

The CDR3 nucleotides are TGTGCCAGCATCCCGGCAGGGGGCCGGACTGAAGCTTTCTTT. Translated, it gives CASIPAGGRTEAFF. The V and J genes are TRBV6-5 and TRBJ1-1; TRBD1 agrees at 8 bases. This CDR3 has 14 residues. CDR1 and CDR2 from the germline V gene are MNHEY and SVGAGI. The V segment lost 7 bases and the J segment 5 bases; nucleotides outside the gene matches: 9.

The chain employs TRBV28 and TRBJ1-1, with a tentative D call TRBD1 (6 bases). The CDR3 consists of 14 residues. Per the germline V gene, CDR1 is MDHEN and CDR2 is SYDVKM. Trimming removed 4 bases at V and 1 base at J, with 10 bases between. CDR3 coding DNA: TGTGCCAGCAGTTCCGACAGGTCGAACACTGAAGCTTTCTTT. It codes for CASSSDRSNTEAFF.